A selection of T cell receptor beta chains follows, all from one sample in a study of blood T cell repertoires in COVID-19. Measured with immunoSEQ multiplex PCR; TCRdb has only the in-frame clones, and not every one. This sample yields 50,000 to 70,000 clones, of which 85% to 90% are seen a single time; roughly 6.7% belongs to the top ten. The sample was peripheral blood. These receptors came from a human donor with active COVID-19. The donor label of this sample is uncertain. CDR3s include the opening cysteine and the closing phenylalanine or tryptophan. D genes are given only for firm matches. Rows may omit the clone size; those that give it use once, few, many or a size class.

D gene,clone size,V gene,J gene,CDR3 protein,CDR3 DNA
.,.,TRBV7-9,TRBJ1-2,CASSLVGGYYGYTF,TGTGCCAGCAGCTTAGTAGGGGGTTACTATGGCTACACCTTC
.,.,TRBV28,TRBJ1-2,CASRAGDLTYGYTF,TGTGCCAGCAGAGCGGGGGATCTAACCTATGGCTACACCTTC
.,.,TRBV28,TRBJ1-2,CASSSTAPPNYGYTF,TGTGCCAGCAGTTCTACAGCCCCCCCTAACTATGGCTACACCTTC
TRBD2,.,TRBV27,TRBJ2-3,CASRGLAGGRTDTQYF,TGTGCCAGCAGGGGACTAGCGGGAGGGCGCACAGATACGCAGTATTTT
.,.,TRBV6-5,TRBJ1-5,CASEPVVNQPQHF,TGTGCCAGCGAGCCGGTCGTCAATCAGCCCCAGCATTTT
TRBD1,.,TRBV2,TRBJ1-5,CASSDRDRGYQPQHF,TGTGCCAGCAGTGATAGGGACAGGGGGTATCAGCCCCAGCATTTT
.,.,TRBV5-1,TRBJ2-1,CASSPLPSYNEQFF,TGCGCCAGCAGCCCACTACCTTCCTACAATGAGCAGTTCTTC
.,.,TRBV5-1,TRBJ1-4,CASSLRAVNEKLFF,TGCGCCAGCAGCTTAAGAGCGGTTAATGAAAAACTGTTTTTT
.,.,TRBV5-1,TRBJ1-3,CASSESGTPGNTIYF,TGCGCCAGCAGCGAAAGCGGGACTCCTGGAAACACCATATATTTT
.,.,TRBV30,TRBJ1-3,CAWTFSGVLRGNTIYF,TGTGCCTGGACCTTCTCGGGGGTACTTCGGGGAAACACCATATATTTT
.,.,TRBV19,TRBJ1-1,CASSISRGTEAFF,TGTGCCAGTAGTATATCCAGGGGCACTGAAGCTTTCTTT
.,.,TRBV7-9,TRBJ2-4,CASSLGIAKNIQYF,TGTGCCAGCAGCTTAGGTATAGCCAAAAACATTCAGTACTTC
TRBD2,.,TRBV7-8,TRBJ2-5,CASSLPGLALRETQYF,TGTGCCAGCAGCTTGCCGGGACTAGCGTTGCGAGAGACCCAGTACTTC
.,.,TRBV7-2,TRBJ2-7,CASSPTRDSYEQYF,TGTGCCAGCAGCCCCACGAGGGACTCCTACGAGCAGTACTTC
.,.,TRBV5-1,TRBJ2-7,CASSLVQLSYEQYF,TGCGCCAGCAGCTTGGTACAGTTGTCCTACGAGCAGTACTTC
TRBD1,once,TRBV6-5,TRBJ1-5,CASSYSTGMGQPQHF,TGTGCCAGCAGTTACTCGACAGGGATGGGACAGCCCCAGCATTTT
TRBD1,.,TRBV4-3,TRBJ1-4,CASSPMRTGTGRYATNEKLFF,TGCGCCAGCAGCCCGATGAGAACCGGGACAGGGCGTTATGCAACTAATGAAAAACTGTTTTTT
TRBD2,.,TRBV5-5,TRBJ2-2,CASSAGTSGEGGELFF,TGTGCCAGCAGCGCCGGGACTAGCGGGGAAGGCGGGGAGCTGTTTTTT
.,.,TRBV11-2,TRBJ2-3,CASSSIYTLSGPTDTQYF,TGTGCCAGCAGCTCCATTTACACTCTTAGCGGTCCCACAGATACGCAGTATTTT
TRBD1,few,TRBV6-1,TRBJ1-1,CASSERDRGEAITEAFF,TGTGCCAGCAGTGAACGAGACAGGGGAGAGGCCATCACTGAAGCTTTCTTT
.,.,TRBV28,TRBJ1-1,CASETDAKGGPEAFF,TGTGCCAGCGAAACGGACGCAAAAGGGGGACCTGAAGCTTTCTTT
TRBD1,.,TRBV11-2,TRBJ2-7,CASSGWDRGEYF,TGTGCCAGCAGCGGTTGGGACAGGGGGGAGTACTTC
.,.,TRBV3-1/TRBV3-2,TRBJ1-1,CASSNGGGKNTEAFF,TGTGCCAGCAGCAACGGTGGGGGGAAGAACACTGAAGCTTTCTTT
.,.,TRBV12-3/TRBV12-4,TRBJ1-5,CASRDSYQPQHF,TGTGCCAGCAGGGACAGTTATCAGCCCCAGCATTTT
TRBD2,.,TRBV29-1,TRBJ2-1,CSAFTRSLAGRISRPNEQFF,TGCAGCGCATTCACCAGGAGTCTAGCGGGGCGTATTAGCCGTCCGAATGAGCAGTTCTTC
TRBD2,.,TRBV18,TRBJ2-5,CASSHARTSGEETQYF,TGTGCCAGCTCACACGCCCGAACTAGCGGGGAGGAGACCCAGTACTTC
.,few,TRBV11-2,TRBJ1-1,CASSLDRGSEAFF,TGTGCCAGCAGCTTAGATCGGGGTTCTGAAGCTTTCTTT
.,.,TRBV30,TRBJ2-3,CAWSPNTDTQYF,TGTGCCTGGAGTCCAAACACAGATACGCAGTATTTT
.,.,TRBV11-2,TRBJ2-3,CASSLEAGDTQYF,TGTGCCAGCAGCTTAGAGGCGGGGGATACGCAGTATTTT
.,.,TRBV5-1,TRBJ1-1,CASSLAPPNTEAFF,TGCGCCAGCAGCTTAGCACCTCCGAACACTGAAGCTTTCTTT
.,.,TRBV7-2,TRBJ1-5,CASSSSGLRSNQPQHF,TGTGCCAGCAGCTCTTCAGGGTTACGAAGCAATCAGCCCCAGCATTTT
.,.,TRBV12-3/TRBV12-4,TRBJ2-1,CASSRGDNEQFF,TGTGCCAGCAGCCGCGGGGACAATGAGCAGTTCTTC
.,once,TRBV5-1,TRBJ1-3,CASSLAGLRFGNTIYF,TGCGCCAGCAGCTTGGCAGGGTTAAGGTTCGGAAACACCATATATTTT
.,.,TRBV4-1,TRBJ2-7,CASSQGADAAYEQYF,TGCGCCAGCAGCCAAGGGGCCGACGCAGCCTACGAGCAGTACTTC
TRBD1,.,TRBV7-8,TRBJ2-7,CASSWDRNSYEQYF,TGTGCCAGCAGCTGGGACAGGAACTCCTACGAGCAGTACTTC
.,.,TRBV5-4,TRBJ2-3,CASSLGPGTDTQYF,TGTGCCAGCAGCTTAGGGCCAGGGACAGATACGCAGTATTTT
TRBD1,once,TRBV19,TRBJ2-1,CASRYRGEYNEQFF,TGTGCCAGTAGATACAGGGGGGAATACAATGAGCAGTTCTTC
.,.,TRBV5-4,TRBJ2-5,CASSLAQGETQYF,TGTGCCAGCAGCTTGGCACAGGGAGAGACCCAGTACTTC
.,.,TRBV19,TRBJ2-3,CASSIRQGTDTQYF,TGTGCCAGTAGTATCAGACAAGGCACAGATACGCAGTATTTT
TRBD2,once,TRBV28,TRBJ2-7,CASRTEGRLAGARTYEQYF,TGTGCCAGCCGGACGGAGGGACGACTAGCGGGAGCCCGAACCTACGAGCAGTACTTC
TRBD1,.,TRBV5-4,TRBJ1-1,CASSRKPGQGKVGAFF,TGTGCCAGCAGCCGTAAACCGGGACAGGGAAAGGTTGGAGCTTTCTTT
TRBD1,.,TRBV3-1/TRBV3-2,TRBJ1-1,CASRSGGANTEAFF,TGTGCCAGCAGGTCAGGGGGCGCGAACACTGAAGCTTTCTTT
.,.,TRBV28,TRBJ2-7,CASTWGLGEQYF,TGTGCCAGCACTTGGGGACTCGGGGAGCAGTACTTC
.,few,TRBV19,TRBJ1-5,CASRQNFNQPQHF,TGTGCCAGTAGGCAGAATTTCAATCAGCCCCAGCATTTT
TRBD1,.,TRBV27,TRBJ1-1,CASSNPRDRETEAFF,TGTGCCAGCAGCAACCCTCGGGACAGGGAAACTGAAGCTTTCTTT
.,few,TRBV7-6,TRBJ1-1,CASSRPTGLVTEAFF,TGTGCCAGCAGCAGACCTACAGGGTTGGTAACTGAAGCTTTCTTT
.,.,TRBV19,TRBJ1-4,CASSIKLGDNEKLFF,TGTGCCAGTAGTATAAAGTTAGGGGACAACGAAAAACTGTTTTTT
TRBD1,many,TRBV7-9,TRBJ2-1,CASSGTGAYNEQFF,TGTGCCAGCAGCGGGACAGGGGCCTACAATGAGCAGTTCTTC
.,.,TRBV7-3,TRBJ2-5,CASSPGTRDQETQYF,TGTGCCAGCAGCCCCGGGACACGCGACCAAGAGACCCAGTACTTC
TRBD1,few,TRBV5-1,TRBJ1-2,CASSLTGGFGYTF,TGCGCCAGCAGCTTAACAGGGGGCTTCGGCTACACCTTC
.,.,TRBV10-3,TRBJ2-5,CAISATLRGEVTQYF,TGTGCCATCAGTGCAACTCTCAGGGGAGAGGTGACCCAGTACTTC
TRBD1,medium-sized,TRBV6-6,TRBJ1-2,CASSYSETGYGYTF,TGTGCCAGCAGTTACTCCGAGACAGGGTATGGCTACACCTTC